This T cell receptor (beta chain) stems from a study of cytomegalovirus exposure and HLA in healthy donors (dated by TCRdb to the late 2010s). Study-wide context: According to an earlier analysis of 550 to 750 of the donors, some 180 million T cells yielded 95 million to 140 million unique TCR beta sequences and 250 to 350 Gb of sequence data. An early release that covered around 590 HLA-typed donors contained about 300 gigabases of sequencing data and tens of millions of unique TCR sequences. Of the 300 to 400 genotyped donors, about 84% fell in the genetic ancestry cluster associated with self-reported Caucasian donors. The aim of the study was to test whether cataloging public T cell receptors could identify signatures of past pathogen exposure. The T cell repertoires of 666 subjects were profiled by immunosequencing and related to cytomegalovirus serostatus. In addition to the first cohort of around 670 subjects, a separate validation cohort of 120 different subjects was used. The study combined high-throughput TCR immunosequencing, statistical association of individual TCRs with disease status, and machine learning to predict cytomegalovirus infection status. To study patterns of TCR occurrence, a later analysis re-analyzed previously published TCR beta repertoires from 650 to 750 donors and added high-resolution HLA genotyping. In the later analysis, no new phenotypic data were used to find candidate immune exposures; instead, reliance was placed on TCR beta sequences and their occurrence across donors. In an earlier analysis of 587 of the donors, high-throughput TCR beta sequencing was used to judge whether each TCR beta V gene segment behaved as functional or pseudogenic. Donor age, sex, ethnicity and CMV serostatus were compiled alongside the repertoire data. A later genetic analysis used genome-wide SNP genotypes for about 60% of the roughly 700 donors, treating that subset as a discovery cohort. Every repertoire in the discovery cohort had been generated on one and the same sequencing platform. Both class I and class II loci were covered by HLA typing, at four-digit resolution. The number of donors typed differed by locus, with 629-630 for A, B, C, DRB1 and DQB1, 522 for DQA1, nearly 610 for DPA1, and 400 to 490 for DPB1. Because of strong linkage in the cohort, five DR-DQ haplotypes were treated as single units for association and clustering. Among almost 400 genotyped donors of the cohort, an average of about 240,000 unique TCR beta nucleotide sequences were sequenced per donor, around a sixth of them non-productive.

The cohort consisted of 666 healthy bone marrow donors. At the time of sampling, all cohort members were nominally healthy, though unrecorded immune exposures were likely present. The donor tested CMV seronegative and was one of the 352 seronegative cohort members. A peripheral blood sample was provided by each donor, and peripheral blood mononuclear cells were used for TCR beta sequencing. Genomic DNA was extracted from the blood cell samples with the Qiagen DNeasy Blood Extraction Kit. Beyond this particular receptor, the publication reports: Only TCR beta chains were sequenced in this cohort, and the absence of alpha or paired-chain data limited detectable features. When HLA alleles, especially DR and DQ, strongly co-occurred, attributing TCR associations to individual alleles was difficult. Because the 87-base-pair reads could not distinguish some IMGT-functional V segments, including TRBV6-2 and TRBV6-3, those segments were excluded. Presence/absence analyses assumed roughly uniform sequencing depth across donors, an assumption that may not hold. A later analysis found that TCR association rates varied across HLA loci, with DRB1 alleles showing the most associated TCRs and HLA-C alleles the fewest. A later analysis found that HLA-associated TCR beta chains were more clonally expanded and had lower generation probabilities than equally common non-associated chains. CMV serostatus was the only immune exposure information available for the cohort. A cluster of highly shared sequence variants was judged likely to be a technical artifact of the sequencing pipeline. Across donors, most TCR sequences were observed very rarely, whereas some public TCRs were present in many individuals. Because counts were too low, more than 15 rarely observed V segments, including chromosome 9 orphons, were left out of the earlier analysis of over 550 of the donors. A further reported finding was that TCR beta sequences accurately predicted the HLA-A and HLA-B alleles for most subjects in the first cohort. Because HLA typing was missing for some donors at each locus, association tests included only the typed subset. A later genetic analysis associated a missense DCLRE1C variant with V-gene and J-gene trimming of TCR beta chains, and an independent cohort replicated the association. Correlated functional status among segregating V segments might reflect linkage disequilibrium, but an unknown experimental factor could not be ruled out. A later analysis reported that several top co-occurrence clusters appeared linked to parvovirus B19, influenza, CMV and Epstein-Barr virus. Cytomegalovirus status was reported to be diagnosed by the classifier with high specificity and sensitivity in both the original and validation cohorts. The study listed over 150 TCR beta chains as associated with cytomegalovirus. In a later analysis, 16,951 TCR beta sequences were associated with specific HLA alleles at a false discovery rate of 0.05. According to a later analysis, most CMV-associated TCR beta chains appeared to be HLA-restricted, and the HLA associations seemed to be driven largely by CMV exposure. In vitro tests confirmed that a few of the cytomegalovirus-associated TCR beta chains recognize cytomegalovirus antigens. In a later genetic analysis, fewer N-insertions in productive TCRs were reported among donors in an Asian-associated ancestry cluster than the approximately 710-donor mean. In an earlier analysis of some 540 of the donors, most TCR beta V segments appeared in productive rearrangements about 87% or about 30% of the time, broadly matching IMGT annotations. According to the authors, the approach could potentially be generalized to other disease states and immunological phenotypes.

Reading the germline V gene gives CDR1 MNHNS and CDR2 SASEGT. V loses 4 bases, J loses 4 bases, and the germline ends lie 5 bases apart. Reading from cysteine to phenylalanine, the CDR3 counts 12 amino acids. The sequence is cut down to CDR3 DNA, 36 bases in frame from base 1. Library creation used the immunoSEQ multiplex PCR assay. The multiplex PCR relied on a mix of 60 forward primers for TCR Vbeta segments and 13 reverse primers for TCR Jbeta segments. The CDR3 region of rearranged TCR beta genes was amplified from genomic DNA by a multiplex PCR assay. Amplified TCR beta libraries were sequenced as 87-base-pair reads on the Illumina HiSeq System. The study's own analysis went as follows. In a later analysis, 80 million or so unique TCR beta chains were counted across the approximately 670 repertoires, and some 10 million of these chains were shared by at least two donors. A nearest-neighbor algorithm error-corrected the raw reads and collapsed the reads into unique sequences, merging closely related sequences to remove PCR and sequencing errors. Alignment of CDR3 sequences to IMGT reference sequences was used to assign V, D and J gene segments. Each retained sequence needed at least a six-nucleotide match to both a V gene segment and a J gene segment. A rearrangement was called productive if the CDR3 had no stop codons and remained in frame with V and J, and every other rearrangement was called non-productive. CDR3 was defined according to IMGT convention as the region running from the second conserved V-encoded cysteine to the conserved J-encoded phenylalanine. Sequences without an unambiguous match to a single V gene segment were excluded from the earlier analysis of several hundred of the donors. In an earlier analysis of some 590 of the donors, a V segment was called functional when productive rearrangements were above 56.7%, and segregating when the standard deviation between donors exceeded 5%. A statistical classification framework was built to diagnose cytomegalovirus status from the catalog of TCR beta chain sequences. V and J gene assignment, in a later analysis, came from comparing TCR nucleotide sequences with IMGT/GENE-DB human TR gene sequences. In a later analysis, CDR3 sequences and most-parsimonious VDJ recombination scenarios were assigned using the TCRdist pipeline. In a later analysis, every TCR beta chain was defined by the combination of its CDR3 amino acid sequence and its V-gene family, and reads without a unique V-gene family were dropped. To address suspected cross-contamination and a sequencing artifact, a later analysis removed 550 to 750 highly shared, low-generation-probability nucleotide sequences. In a later analysis, a clonal expansion index was calculated for each public chain from normalized within-repertoire ranks of inferred template counts. In a later analysis, generation probabilities were computed using a VDJ recombination model fitted to out-of-frame rearrangements, and the results were checked against IGoR. In a later analysis, hypergeometric tests were used to score TCR-TCR, TCR-HLA and TCR-CMV co-occurrence, with a repertoire-size bias correction applied to TCR pairs. False discovery rates were estimated in a later analysis by permuting HLA or CMV assignments 20 times. In a later analysis, co-occurring TCRs were grouped with DBSCAN, and TCRdist sequence similarity was added when clustering was performed within HLA-allele-positive subsets. Co-occurrence clustering excluded repertoires with fewer than 30,000 or more than 120,000 public chains, plus five with anomalous nucleotide sharing. This immuneACCESS table, as held by TCRdb, lists in-frame sequences with V and J called but not all clones. Of the missing ones, under half trace to an unresolved V gene in checked studies; the others have no known cause. V, J and clone size derive from that table, while D and trimming were established from the DNA sequence. The table for this sample shows more than 25,000 clones. The ten most abundant clones make up 0.71% of the sample.

A note on this clone: Its antigen is currently not known.

The chain uses TRBV6-1 and TRBJ1-5, with no reliable assignment of the D segment. The sequence came from a young man in good health and CMV-seronegative. The sequenced material came from PBMCs. The DNA sequence is TGTGCCAGCAGTGTTTTAAATCAGCCCCAGCATTTT. It translates as CASSVLNQPQHF.